This T cell receptor (beta chain) was sequenced in a study of EBV T-cell therapy then PD-1 blockade in nasopharyngeal carcinoma (dated by TCRdb to the early 2020s). What the treatment or condition label conveys for this sample: AdE1-LMPpoly-expanded autologous EBV-specific T-cell therapy followed by anti-PD-1 nivolumab. The Qiagen DNeasy Kit was used to extract genomic DNA from the sorted cells. The immunoSEQ platform was used for deep sequencing of the TCR beta chain. In the authors' own workflow: The immunoSEQ Analyzer software was used to analyze the repertoire data. The table was pulled from immuneACCESS by TCRdb, which kept in-frame rearrangements only. Such tables lose some clones; where checked, under half of the loss comes from unresolved V genes, and the rest has no known cause. Clone size and V and J calls were adopted from that table, with D and trimming inferred from the DNA. For this sample the table gives some 19,000 clones, of which 84% were detected only once. About a third of the sample is held by the ten biggest clonotypes.

As regards this clone: The target of this receptor is not known. One base away there is no much larger clone; base qualities are not given.

The specimen was CD8+ T cells from blood, collected at roughly day 34 from a patient whose treatment included autologous EBV-specific T cells and nivolumab. This receptor was obtained from a man aged 40-49 years with nasopharyngeal carcinoma.

The nucleotides read TGTGCCAGTAGTTCCTCAGCAGGGGGCCTAAGCACAGATACGCAGTATTTT. This sequence encodes CASSSSAGGLSTDTQYF. This sequence uses TRBV19 and TRBJ2-3; TRBD1 aligns with 8 central bases. The CDR1 and CDR2 encoded by the germline V gene (reference sequence) are LNHDA and SQIVND. The CDR3 contains 17 residues, cysteine and phenylalanine counted. The read is trimmed to its CDR3 DNA, 51 bases read in frame from base 1. V loses 5 bases at its end and J loses 0 bases; junction bases beyond the gene matches: 10.